The next 10 T cell receptor beta chains were all read from a single sample in a study of blood T cell repertoires in COVID-19. Clones were read by immunoSEQ multiplex PCR, and TCRdb kept only the in-frame ones, dropping some. The repertoire holds fewer than 350,000 clones, around 81% seen once, with 2.5% to 3% in the top ten. Input material: peripheral blood. All receptors derive from a woman in her fifties or sixties with active or convalescent COVID-19.

The chain is built from TRBV25-1 and TRBJ1-4; weak D call: TRBD1 (6 bases). V was clipped by 3 bases and J by 0 bases, with 11 bases between them. This CDR3 is 16 amino acids long. CDR1 and CDR2 (germline): MGHDK, SYGVNS. CDR3 region: CASSDYWTATNEKLFF. The CDR3, as DNA: TGTGCCAGCAGTGACTACTGGACAGCAACTAATGAAAAACTGTTTTTT.

The chain couples TRBV7-2 to TRBJ2-1; no definite D call. V was pared by 0 bases and J by 9 bases, with 9 bases between. The CDR3 length is 13 residues. Germline V gene lookup returns CDR1 SGHTA and CDR2 FQGNSA. The DNA of the CDR3 is TGTGCCAGCAGCTTAGCGGAGCAGAGTGAGCAGTTCTTC. Translated, it gives CASSLAEQSEQFF.

The rearrangement uses TRBV2 and TRBJ2-1; 7 bases map to TRBD1. V dropped 1 base and J dropped 5; count of bases not matched to a gene: 5. The germline gives CDR1 SNHLY, CDR2 FYNNEI. The CDR3 runs 15 residues. Written as DNA, the CDR3 is TGTGCCAGCAGTGAAGTACCACAGGGGAACAATGAGCAGTTCTTC. Translating it yields CASSEVPQGNNEQFF.

V and J are TRBV9 and TRBJ2-3; a possible D gene is TRBD2 (6 bases). This CDR3 spans 17 amino acids. Germline V gene data show CDR1 as SGDLS and CDR2 as YYNGEE. The ends were cut back, 2 bases at V and 6 bases at J, with 22 bases in the middle. The CDR3 DNA reads as TGTGCCAGCAGCGTCGGCGCACTAGCCACCCTACTCGATACGCAGTATTTT. Protein product: CASSVGALATLLDTQYF.

This clone appeared a few times. V gene TRBV11-3 combines with J gene TRBJ2-2, with D possibly matching TRBD2 (6 bases). This CDR3 is 14 amino acids long. The V end was cut by 2 bases, the J end by 3 bases, with 7 bases between. Per the germline V gene, CDR1 is SGHNT and CDR2 is YENEEA. The CDR3 DNA is TGTGCCAGCAGCTTATGGGGGGACACCGGGGAGCTGTTTTTT. The encoded protein is CASSLWGDTGELFF.

This clone was detected a few times. The gene calls are TRBV3-1 (or the pseudogene TRBV3-2) and TRBJ2-7; maybe TRBD2 (5 bases). This CDR3 region has 16 residues. Germline V CDR1 and CDR2: LGHDT, YNNKEL (reference sequence). V shed 4 bases and J shed 4 bases, with 20 bases lying between them. The CDR3 region is CASSLFVAGEGYEQYF. The CDR3, as DNA: TGTGCCAGCAGCCTATTTGTTGCCGGGGAAGGGTACGAGCAGTACTTC.

This clone was recorded at least ten times. The V gene is TRBV9, the J gene TRBJ1-4, with 7 bases that match TRBD1. This CDR3 contains 14 residues. The J segment lost 6 bases and the V segment lost 2 bases, leaving 4 bases of the junction unmatched. Germline V gives CDR1 SGDLS, CDR2 YYNGEE. The chain's CDR3 is CASSVEGGDEKLFF. The CDR3 DNA reads as TGTGCCAGCAGCGTGGAAGGGGGCGATGAAAAACTGTTTTTT.

In DNA form, the CDR3 reads TGTGCCAGCAGTTTAACGGGACTTGGGGCCAACGTCCTGACTTTC. It encodes CASSLTGLGANVLTF. The V gene is TRBV27, the J gene TRBJ2-6, with D perhaps matching TRBD2 (6 bases). Between the trimmed V and J ends, which lost 2 bases and 3 bases, there was a span of 8 bases. This CDR3 has 15 amino acids. Germline assignment: CDR1 MNHEY and CDR2 SMNVEV (reference sequence).

This clone was found once. The V gene is TRBV2, the J gene TRBJ1-2; 7 bases match TRBD1. This CDR3 spans 13 amino acids. V shed 4 bases, J shed 3 bases, and the junction held 2 bases outside the gene matches. From germline, CDR1 is SNHLY and CDR2 FYNNEI. CDR3 in DNA: TGTGCCAGCAGTGGGACAGGTTACTATGGCTACACCTTC. Encoded protein: CASSGTGYYGYTF. Based on the CDR3 plus reference TRBV2 and TRBJ1-2, the full variable domain is EPEVTQTPSHQVTQMGQEVILRCVPISNHLYFYWYRQILGQKVEFLVSFYNNEISEKSEIFDDQFSVERPDGSNFTLKIRSTKLEDSAMYFCASSGTGYYGYTFGSGTRLTVV.

The chain joins TRBV30 to TRBJ2-3, with no clear D. V lost 2 bases to trimming and J lost 1 base, with 7 bases between them. The CDR3 totals 13 residues. Germline values: CDR1 GTSNPN, CDR2 SVGIG (reference sequence). The CDR3, as DNA: TGTGCCTGGAGTCGAGTGGGCACAGATACGCAGTATTTT. Translation: CAWSRVGTDTQYF.